This TCR beta chain emerged from a study of T cell responses to AZD1222 COVID-19 vaccine. Trimming removed 6 bases from V and 5 bases from J, with 10 bases in between. This CDR3 contains 12 residues. Germline assignment: CDR1 SNHLY and CDR2 FYNNEI. TCRdb's copy holds only in-frame clones and misses some; the assay was immunoSEQ multiplex PCR. The data hold some 160,000 clones, with approximately 91% observed a single time. The starting material was peripheral blood, obtained 28 days after the second AZD1222 dose. This chain joins TRBV2 and TRBJ1-2, with D maybe TRBD1 (5 bases). The sequence derives from an adult who received the AZD1222 COVID-19 vaccine. The CDR3 nucleotides are TGTGCCAGCAGCCCCGGACAATATGGCTACACCTTC. Translation gives CASSPGQYGYTF. The full variable domain, rest sourced from reference TRBV2 and TRBJ1-2, is EPEVTQTPSHQVTQMGQEVILRCVPISNHLYFYWYRQILGQKVEFLVSFYNNEISEKSEIFDDQFSVERPDGSNFTLKIRSTKLEDSAMYFCASSPGQYGYTFGSGTRLTVV.